This TCR beta chain was found in a study of T cell repertoires in cytomegalovirus infection. Whole-study context: The public TCR beta signatures pointed to both CMV infection and matching HLA type. Whole-study results and caveats: The response measured ex vivo was dominated by TCR beta clonotypes (HLA-C-restricted and CMV-specific). Frequencies of public TCR beta families were cumulated, and this identified carriers of CMV plus the relevant HLA.

TCRdb used MiXCR to reprocess the reads, holding one entry per CDR3 protein. The table shows approximately 500,000 distinct CDR3 sequences, with about 15% occurring only once. Regarding this clonotype: The target antigen is unknown.

The length of the CDR3 is 13 residues. Trimming cost V 3 bases and J 8 bases, with 14 bases left between them. Germline CDR1 reads MNHEY; CDR2 reads SVGAGI. Material: CD8+ T cells from PBMCs. The sequence came from a human donor in good health (CMV status not recorded). Some clones in this sample may be carry-over from other donors' samples. The chain links TRBV6-5 to TRBJ2-7; D is perhaps TRBD1 or TRBD2 (5 bases each). In DNA, the CDR3 is TGTGCCAGCAGTTATACGGCCACGGGGCAGCAGTACTTC. It codes for CASSYTATGQQYF.